This is a list of T cell receptor delta chains from one sample in a study of gamma-delta T cells after stem cell transplantation. TCRdb re-identified clones in the RT-PCR reads via CATT. The data hold 11,000 or so delta-chain clones, with around 41% observed a single time. The sequencing sample was made of gamma-delta T cells. Receptors were obtained from a human donor. It is not recorded whose cells these are; they may come from a transplant donor. The CDR3 runs from the conserved cysteine through the conserved F or W. Some rows mark clone size as missing; the rest say once, few, many or name a class of expanded clone.

J gene: TRDJ1
V gene: TRDV1
clone size: -
CDR3 protein: CALGEPLIPRKRDTHKLIF

J gene: TRDJ3
V gene: TRDV3
clone size: -
CDR3 protein: CAFSIVSGLSSWDTRQMFF

J gene: TRDJ1
V gene: TRDV1
clone size: -
CDR3 protein: CALGERSSSYWGIRLYTDKLIF

J gene: TRDJ1
V gene: TRDV1
clone size: -
CDR3 protein: CALGVHGRLRTGGSPKLIF

J gene: TRDJ3
V gene: TRDV2
clone size: few
CDR3 protein: CACDYWGIRDTRQMFF

J gene: TRDJ2
V gene: TRDV2
clone size: few
CDR3 protein: CACDVLPGGYGPLTAQLFF

J gene: TRDJ1
V gene: TRAV29/DV5
clone size: few
CDR3 protein: CAASVSLSGDRSPSYTDKLIF

J gene: TRDJ3
V gene: TRDV2
clone size: -
CDR3 protein: CACDTAYWGIHKTFDTRQMFF

J gene: TRDJ1
V gene: TRDV3
clone size: -
CDR3 protein: CASTPPSVLGKPHTDKLIF

J gene: TRDJ1
V gene: TRDV3
clone size: -
CDR3 protein: CAFMTGWGKTDKLIF

J gene: TRDJ1
V gene: TRDV3
clone size: -
CDR3 protein: CAFNPPWEHTDKLIF

J gene: TRDJ1
V gene: TRDV1
clone size: -
CDR3 protein: CAIGEYRGEGSGGTDKLIF

J gene: TRDJ2
V gene: TRDV2
clone size: -
CDR3 protein: CACDTGRTGGYSPSSLTAQLFF

J gene: TRDJ2
V gene: TRDV1
clone size: -
CDR3 protein: CALGELGPTAQLFF

J gene: TRDJ3
V gene: TRDV2
clone size: -
CDR3 protein: CACDTRDHRYSWGTRQMFF

J gene: TRDJ1
V gene: TRDV1
clone size: few
CDR3 protein: CALGGPCLPPKRGTYTDKLIF

J gene: TRDJ1
V gene: TRDV1
clone size: -
CDR3 protein: CALGPPVPYYWGIGGVGTDKLIF